This T cell receptor (beta chain) was sequenced in a study of shared clonotypes between healthy human individuals. Study as a whole: The donors, two women and three men, were aged 18 to 49.

TCRdb's table, derived via immunoSEQ multiplex PCR, lists solely in-frame clones and lacks some. Counted here are about 1,900,000 clones, approximately 94% occurring once; the ten biggest clones make up 1.2%. Naive CD8 isolation took CD45RO-negative cells positively selected for CCR7 and excluded terminally differentiated effector memory CD45RA+ cells. The receptor was isolated from a man between 18 and 35 years old in good health. The specimen was naive CD8+ T cells sorted from blood.

The CDR3, as DNA: TGTGCCAGCAGCGCATGGGGACTAGCGACCTACAATGAGCAGTTCTTC. It codes for CASSAWGLATYNEQFF. The rearrangement uses TRBV7-6 and TRBJ2-1; 10 nucleotides agree with TRBD2. The CDR3 length is 16 residues. V gave up 5 bases and J gave up 2 bases; unmatched junction bases: 6. The germline V gene has CDR1 SGHVS and CDR2 FNYEAQ.